Following are 2 T cell receptor beta chains from one sample sequenced in a study of T cells in Graves' hyperthyroidism and ophthalmopathy. Amplified regions were TCR beta CDR3 sequences from RNA transcripts. During a first-round RT-PCR of the TCR CDR3, the HTBI primer set was used. MiXCR, applied by TCRdb to the multiplex PCR reads, yields one record per CDR3 protein. This sample has 400,000 or so distinct CDR3 sequences; around an eighth occur once, and the top ten carry 25% to 30%. The material sequenced was blood. The receptors were gathered from a man aged 45-65 years with Graves' ophthalmopathy.

This clonotype was counted only a few times. V and J are TRBV6-8 and TRBJ2-2; TRBD2 matches at 10 bases. This CDR3 contains 18 residues. Germline lookup yields CDR1 MNHGY and CDR2 SAAAGT. J lost 1 base, V lost 6 bases, and 11 bases had no gene match. CDR3 protein: CASRHKGTSDKNTGELFF. The CDR3 coding sequence is TGTGCCAGCAGACACAAGGGGACTAGCGACAAGAACACCGGGGAGCTGTTTTTT.

In this sample, this clonotype turned up a few times. The V gene is TRBV20-1, the J gene TRBJ2-3, with D perhaps TRBD2 (5 bases). Germline assignment: CDR1 DFQATT and CDR2 SNEGSKA (reference sequence). V dropped 3 bases and J dropped 3 bases, with 16 bases sitting between them. The CDR3 consists of 15 residues. CDR3 region: CSASVAGVVTDTQYF. CDR3 bases: TGCAGTGCTAGCGTGGCGGGTGTGGTGACAGATACGCAGTATTTT.